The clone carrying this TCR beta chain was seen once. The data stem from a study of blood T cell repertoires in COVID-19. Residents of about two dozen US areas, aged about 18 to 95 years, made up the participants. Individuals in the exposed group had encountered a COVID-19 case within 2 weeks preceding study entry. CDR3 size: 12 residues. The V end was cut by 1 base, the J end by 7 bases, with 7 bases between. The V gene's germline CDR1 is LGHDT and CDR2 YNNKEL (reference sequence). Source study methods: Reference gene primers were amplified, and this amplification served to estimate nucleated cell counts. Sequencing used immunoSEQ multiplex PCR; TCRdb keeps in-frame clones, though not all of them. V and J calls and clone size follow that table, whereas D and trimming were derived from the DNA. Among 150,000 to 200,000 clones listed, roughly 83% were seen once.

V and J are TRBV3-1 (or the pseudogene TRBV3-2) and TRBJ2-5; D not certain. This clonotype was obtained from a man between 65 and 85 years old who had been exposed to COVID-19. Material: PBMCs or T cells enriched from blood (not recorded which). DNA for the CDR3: TGTGCCAGCAGCCAAGTTTTAGCGACCCAGTACTTC. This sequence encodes CASSQVLATQYF.